These T cell receptor beta chains were read from a single sample in a study of OX40 agonist ivuxolimab in advanced cancers. The method was immunoSEQ multiplex PCR; TCRdb's version includes in-frame clones alone and lacks a portion of them. In the table there are around 35,000 clones, approximately 79% of which are singletons. Sequencing was performed on CD4+ or CD8+ T cells sorted from blood, taken in a trial of the OX40 agonist ivuxolimab. The receptors shown here come from an adult with an advanced solid tumor such as melanoma, head and neck, liver or kidney cancer. Each CDR3 is given with its conserved first and last residue. The order of the fields is CDR3 protein, CDR3 DNA, V gene, clone size, J gene, D gene. D genes are given only for firm matches. The size field is filled for only some rows; it gives once, few, many or a size class.

CDR3: CAISGQGTNTQYF; DNA: TGTGCCATCAGTGGACAAGGGACTAATACGCAGTATTTT; V: TRBV6-5; size: NA; J: TRBJ2-3; D: TRBD2
CDR3: CAWTLPPPGQPLF; DNA: TGTGCCTGGACCCTCCCTCCTCCGGGACAGCCTCTCTTC; V: TRBV30; size: once; J: TRBJ2-1; D: TRBD1
CDR3: CASSYSGGSGELFF; DNA: TGTGCCAGCAGTTACTCTGGGGGCTCCGGGGAGCTGTTTTTT; V: TRBV6-5; size: NA; J: TRBJ2-2; D: NA
CDR3: CASSPGVGEQYF; DNA: TGCGCCAGCAGCCCCGGCGTCGGCGAGCAGTACTTC; V: TRBV4-1; size: NA; J: TRBJ2-7; D: NA
CDR3: CASSLRLAGGRNEQFF; DNA: TGTGCCAGCAGCCTCAGACTAGCGGGGGGGCGGAATGAGCAGTTCTTC; V: TRBV14; size: NA; J: TRBJ2-1; D: TRBD2
CDR3: CASSLAAGTEFYEQYF; DNA: TGTGCCAGCAGCTTAGCGGCCGGGACAGAGTTCTACGAGCAGTACTTC; V: TRBV7-8; size: NA; J: TRBJ2-7; D: TRBD1
CDR3: CASPGLAGGITDTQYF; DNA: TGTGCCAGTCCCGGACTAGCGGGGGGTATAACAGATACGCAGTATTTT; V: TRBV25-1; size: NA; J: TRBJ2-3; D: TRBD2
CDR3: CASSLDGAINSPLHF; DNA: TGCGCCAGCAGCTTGGACGGTGCTATTAATTCACCCCTCCACTTT; V: TRBV5-1; size: NA; J: TRBJ1-6; D: NA
CDR3: CATVVNGGTEAFF; DNA: TGTGCCACTGTTGTGAACGGTGGCACTGAAGCTTTCTTT; V: TRBV10-3; size: NA; J: TRBJ1-1; D: NA
CDR3: CASSLRSGGEQYF; DNA: TGTGCCAGCAGTTTAAGGTCAGGGGGCGAGCAGTACTTC; V: TRBV28; size: few; J: TRBJ2-7; D: TRBD1
CDR3: CAWGRTGGNYGYTF; DNA: TGTGCCTGGGGAAGGACAGGGGGTAACTATGGCTACACCTTC; V: TRBV30; size: NA; J: TRBJ1-2; D: TRBD1
CDR3: CTSSPPTGDTGELFF; DNA: TGCACCAGCAGCCCGCCGACAGGGGATACCGGGGAGCTGTTTTTT; V: TRBV1; size: few; J: TRBJ2-2; D: NA
CDR3: CASSIGTGFSGNTIYF; DNA: TGTGCCAGTAGTATAGGAACAGGGTTTTCTGGAAACACCATATATTTT; V: TRBV19; size: NA; J: TRBJ1-3; D: NA
CDR3: CASSLQEQDYNEQFF; DNA: TGTGCCAGCAGCTTGCAGGAACAGGACTACAATGAGCAGTTCTTC; V: TRBV5-6; size: NA; J: TRBJ2-1; D: NA
CDR3: CASSWDRYTEAFF; DNA: TGTGCCAGCAGCTGGGACAGGTACACTGAAGCTTTCTTT; V: TRBV7-8; size: NA; J: TRBJ1-1; D: TRBD1
CDR3: CASSVGGNINTEAFF; DNA: TGTGCCAGCAGCGTAGGAGGGAATATCAACACTGAAGCTTTCTTT; V: TRBV9; size: NA; J: TRBJ1-1; D: NA
CDR3: CASKGGNQPQHF; DNA: TGCGCCAGCAAAGGAGGCAATCAGCCCCAGCATTTT; V: TRBV10-2; size: NA; J: TRBJ1-5; D: NA
CDR3: CAIGTDSNQPQHF; DNA: TGTGCCATCGGGACCGATAGCAATCAGCCCCAGCATTTT; V: TRBV10-3; size: medium-sized; J: TRBJ1-5; D: NA
CDR3: CASSVGGDRGSYEQYF; DNA: TGCGCCAGCAGCGTAGGCGGGGACAGGGGATCCTACGAGCAGTACTTC; V: TRBV4-1; size: NA; J: TRBJ2-7; D: TRBD1
CDR3: CAWSVRGNSNQPQHF; DNA: TGTGCCTGGAGTGTACGAGGCAATAGCAATCAGCCCCAGCATTTT; V: TRBV30; size: few; J: TRBJ1-5; D: NA
CDR3: CASSDLQGAPNQPQHF; DNA: TGCGCCAGCAGTGATCTACAGGGGGCGCCGAATCAGCCCCAGCATTTT; V: TRBV10-2; size: NA; J: TRBJ1-5; D: TRBD1
CDR3: CASSEENSGGAEAFF; DNA: TGCGCCAGCAGTGAGGAGAACTCAGGGGGGGCTGAAGCTTTCTTT; V: TRBV10-1; size: NA; J: TRBJ1-1; D: TRBD1
CDR3: CASSPTGTGRQNTEAFF; DNA: TGTGCCAGCAGCCCGACGGGGACAGGGAGACAGAACACTGAAGCTTTCTTT; V: TRBV14; size: NA; J: TRBJ1-1; D: TRBD1
CDR3: CASSYSAGNYGYTF; DNA: TGTGCCAGCAGTTACTCGGCAGGGAACTATGGCTACACCTTC; V: TRBV6-5; size: NA; J: TRBJ1-2; D: NA
CDR3: CASSPQAGGLTIYNEQFF; DNA: TGTGCCAGCAGCCCACAGGCGGGGGGGCTGACAATCTACAATGAGCAGTTCTTC; V: TRBV9; size: NA; J: TRBJ2-1; D: TRBD2
CDR3: CASSLGVDSNQPQHF; DNA: TGTGCCAGCAGCTTAGGAGTCGATAGCAATCAGCCCCAGCATTTT; V: TRBV7-9; size: NA; J: TRBJ1-5; D: NA
CDR3: CASSFMGKNEKLFF; DNA: TGCGCCAGCAGCTTTATGGGGAAGAATGAAAAACTGTTTTTT; V: TRBV5-1; size: NA; J: TRBJ1-4; D: NA
CDR3: CASSLGGLRDPDTQYF; DNA: TGTGCCAGCAGCTTAGGCGGGTTGAGGGATCCAGATACGCAGTATTTT; V: TRBV7-2; size: NA; J: TRBJ2-3; D: NA
CDR3: CASSVGDQVLNYGYTF; DNA: TGTGCCAGCAGCGTAGGGGATCAGGTCCTTAACTATGGCTACACCTTC; V: TRBV9; size: few; J: TRBJ1-2; D: NA
CDR3: CASSQANQPQHF; DNA: TGCGCCAGCAGCCAAGCCAATCAGCCCCAGCATTTT; V: TRBV4-1; size: NA; J: TRBJ1-5; D: NA
CDR3: CAWSEQSNQPQHF; DNA: TGTGCCTGGAGTGAACAAAGCAATCAGCCCCAGCATTTT; V: TRBV30; size: NA; J: TRBJ1-5; D: NA
CDR3: CSVEQGEGSYGYTF; DNA: TGCAGCGTTGAGCAGGGGGAAGGAAGCTATGGCTACACCTTC; V: TRBV29-1; size: NA; J: TRBJ1-2; D: TRBD1
CDR3: CASSQGEDPTYEQYF; DNA: TGCGCCAGCAGCCAAGGAGAGGACCCCACCTACGAGCAGTACTTC; V: TRBV4-1; size: NA; J: TRBJ2-7; D: NA
CDR3: CASSLIGPAYEQYF; DNA: TGCGCCAGCAGCTTGATAGGGCCCGCCTACGAGCAGTACTTC; V: TRBV5-1; size: NA; J: TRBJ2-7; D: NA
CDR3: CASSPGTGGTTNEKLFF; DNA: TGTGCCAGCTCACCGGGGACAGGGGGTACAACTAATGAAAAACTGTTTTTT; V: TRBV18; size: NA; J: TRBJ1-4; D: TRBD1
CDR3: CAWSVRGGPQPQHF; DNA: TGTGCCTGGAGTGTACGGGGGGGGCCTCAGCCCCAGCATTTT; V: TRBV30; size: NA; J: TRBJ1-5; D: NA
CDR3: CASRKGTSGAYEQYF; DNA: TGCGCCAGCCGGAAAGGGACTAGCGGGGCCTACGAGCAGTACTTC; V: TRBV10-2; size: NA; J: TRBJ2-7; D: TRBD2
CDR3: CASRTSGGTDTQYF; DNA: TGTGCCAGTAGGACTAGCGGGGGGACAGATACGCAGTATTTT; V: TRBV19; size: NA; J: TRBJ2-3; D: TRBD2
CDR3: CASSLEVGRTEAFF; DNA: TGCGCCAGCAGCTTGGAGGTTGGGAGGACTGAAGCTTTCTTT; V: TRBV5-1; size: NA; J: TRBJ1-1; D: NA
CDR3: CASSPSTAKAFF; DNA: TGTGCCAGCAGCCCCTCGACTGCTAAAGCTTTCTTT; V: TRBV7-9; size: NA; J: TRBJ1-1; D: NA
CDR3: CASKTVSSYEQYF; DNA: TGTGCCAGCAAAACGGTATCCTCCTACGAGCAGTACTTC; V: TRBV28; size: NA; J: TRBJ2-7; D: NA
CDR3: CSVGGEGGYGYTF; DNA: TGCAGCGTCGGGGGGGAGGGAGGTTATGGCTACACCTTC; V: TRBV29-1; size: NA; J: TRBJ1-2; D: NA
CDR3: CASSPRTRIDNEQFF; DNA: TGTGCCAGCAGCCCACGGACTAGGATCGACAATGAGCAGTTCTTC; V: TRBV9; size: NA; J: TRBJ2-1; D: TRBD2
CDR3: CASSYSGTGAEKLFF; DNA: TGTGCCAGCAGTTACTCGGGGACAGGGGCTGAAAAACTGTTTTTT; V: TRBV6-5; size: NA; J: TRBJ1-4; D: TRBD1
CDR3: CASSLAGSYEQYF; DNA: TGTGCCAGCAGTTTAGCGGGCTCCTACGAGCAGTACTTC; V: TRBV9; size: NA; J: TRBJ2-7; D: TRBD2
CDR3: CASSQVSTGSAFF; DNA: TGTGCCAGCAGCCAAGTTTCGACAGGGTCAGCTTTCTTT; V: TRBV14; size: NA; J: TRBJ1-1; D: TRBD1
CDR3: CASSLDSAYSPLHF; DNA: TGTGCCAGCAGCCTAGATAGTGCTTATTCACCCCTCCACTTT; V: TRBV6-5; size: NA; J: TRBJ1-6; D: NA
CDR3: CASKGETGGKNTEAFF; DNA: TGTGCCAGCAAGGGGGAGACAGGGGGTAAGAACACTGAAGCTTTCTTT; V: TRBV14; size: NA; J: TRBJ1-1; D: TRBD1
CDR3: CASSLIPTPYEQYF; DNA: TGTGCCAGCAGCTTGATTCCAACTCCCTACGAGCAGTACTTC; V: TRBV7-9; size: NA; J: TRBJ2-7; D: NA
CDR3: CASSPLAGGPTDTQYF; DNA: TGTGCCAGCAGCCCACTAGCGGGGGGGCCTACAGATACGCAGTATTTT; V: TRBV7-7; size: NA; J: TRBJ2-3; D: TRBD2
CDR3: CASSLSGVGGAYTQYF; DNA: TGTGCCAGCAGTTTATCAGGGGTCGGGGGGGCATATACGCAGTATTTT; V: TRBV27; size: NA; J: TRBJ2-3; D: TRBD2
CDR3: CASSSGGLVPATTYEQYF; DNA: TGCGCCAGCAGCTCAGGAGGACTAGTCCCCGCCACTACCTACGAGCAGTACTTC; V: TRBV4-1; size: NA; J: TRBJ2-7; D: TRBD2